The TCR beta chain under discussion was sequenced for a study of PD-L1 blockade in urothelial cancer. About the study: Across blood samples, T cells had a median count of around 140,000.

Synthetic TCR analog templates were spiked into each PCR. Produced via immunoSEQ multiplex PCR; TCRdb's table is partial and in-frame only. The sample shows tens of thousands of clones, 86% of them seen only once. Between 1 and 8 samples per patient were obtained, pretreatment and on-treatment. This receptor was identified in a man between 60 and 70 years old with urothelial cancer. The sequences come from PBMCs, collected around atezolizumab (anti-PD-L1) treatment.

The CDR3 is CASSPLTSGDTQYF. CDR3 DNA sequence: TGTGCCAGCAGCCCCCTGACTAGCGGGGATACCCAGTACTTC. This rearrangement joins TRBV7-2 to TRBJ2-5; 11 bases match TRBD2. CDR1 and CDR2 from the germline V gene are SGHTA and FQGNSA. The CDR3 length is 14 residues. V gave up 5 bases and J gave up 8 bases; unmatched junction bases: 7. Full variable domain (outside the CDR3, taken from reference TRBV7-2 and TRBJ2-5): GAGVSQSPSNKVTEKGKDVELRCDPISGHTALYWYRQSLGQGLEFLIYFQGNSAPDKSGLPSDRFSAERTGGSVSTLTIQRTQQEDSAVYLCASSPLTSGDTQYFGPGTRLLVL.